The present entry profiles one T cell receptor beta chain with its context. What it recognizes is unknown. This specimen comes from a study of Graves' ophthalmopathy and Graves' hyperthyroidism. The study, taken as a whole, reports: Blood samples also showed most expanded thyroid clonotypes exceeding 0.001 frequency.

As the template, RNA transcripts were used to amplify TCR beta CDR3 regions. Investigators did first-round RT-PCR with HTBI primers, then second-round multiplex PCR. In TCRdb, the multiplex PCR reads were re-called with MiXCR into one record per CDR3 protein. This table holds almost 750,000 distinct CDR3 sequences, approximately 40% found once. The CDR3 extends over 13 amino acids. The germline gives CDR1 DFQATT, CDR2 SNEGSKA (reference sequence). V was trimmed by 0 bases and J by 7 bases, leaving 9 bases between them. None of the included patients had other autoimmune diseases, uncontrolled infections, pregnancy or lactation, as these led to exclusion. Patients were diagnosed from clinical symptoms, serum thyroxine, TRAb, thyroid ultrasound and orbital computed tomography. Out of around 9.7 ml of fresh peripheral blood, PBMCs were obtained.

Sequenced material: peripheral blood. This TCR came from an adult man with Graves' ophthalmopathy. V usage is TRBV20-1 and J usage is TRBJ1-4, with TRBD1 as a possible D gene (5 bases). CDR3 loop: CSAREGVGEKLFF. The CDR3 coding sequence is TGCAGTGCTAGAGAGGGGGTTGGTGAAAAACTGTTTTTT.